Shown below are 6 T cell receptor beta chains from a single sample sequenced in a study of tumor and adjacent non-tumor tissue in lung cancer. TCRbeta libraries were built with three rounds of nested PCR, modified from ARM-PCR. One entry per CDR3 protein results from TCRdb running MiXCR on the multiplex PCR reads. Of 55,000 to 70,000 distinct CDR3 sequences listed, 60% are singletons. No cell sorting was done before RNA was extracted from the tissue. The sample taken for sequencing was lung tumor tissue. The source of these receptors is a middle-aged man with non-small cell lung cancer.

On this clonotype itself: Since no conserved phenylalanine or tryptophan closes the CDR3, a read error is the likely cause. The DNA is left out, because the CDR3 cannot be placed on it with certainty; the CDR3 is given as TCRdb lists it. The chain has TRBV6-2 or TRBV6-3 and TRBJ1-5; the table's TRBD1 call for D was not verified on the DNA. From its first to its last residue, the CDR3 has 15 amino acids. Germline CDR1 and CDR2: MNHEY and SVGEGT. The CDR3 reads CASRPSGASNQPQHL.

Of note for this clonotype: This CDR3 is missing its conserved last phenylalanine or tryptophan, likely due to a read error. This chain connects TRBV11-2 to TRBJ2-1, with TRBD2 identical over 7 bases. The CDR3 totals 16 residues. Looked up from germline, CDR1 is SGHAT and CDR2 is FQNNGV. The V gene end was trimmed by 5 bases and the J gene end by 10 bases; junction bases not matched to a gene: 17. The CDR3 region is CASSTGTNGGTQEQFI. The CDR3 region has the DNA TGTGCCAGCAGCACCGGGACTAACGGGGGGACCCAGGAGCAGTTCATC.

This chain links TRBV5-1 with TRBJ2-1; 8 bases map to TRBD2. V shed 5 bases and J 5 bases; nucleotides not matched to a gene: 6. From germline, CDR1 is SGHRS and CDR2 YFSETQ. The CDR3 consists of 14 residues. The DNA for the CDR3 is TGCGCCAGCAGGAGCGGGAGAGGCAACAATGAGCAGTTCTTC. It codes for CASRSGRGNNEQFF.

A remark on this clonotype: Germline and junction disagree at one end, which may indicate a read error. The rearrangement links TRBV13 to TRBJ1-3; unclear D gene. This CDR3 is built from 14 residues. Germline V lookup: CDR1 PRHDT, CDR2 FYEKMQ (reference sequence). The CDR3 region is CGSSYTVPGNTTYF. The CDR3 region has the DNA TGTGGCAGCAGCTATACAGTTCCTGGAAACACCACATATTTT.

This CDR3 is CSAAQVRQRFTEAFF. CDR3 nucleotide sequence: TGCAGTGCTGCTCAAGTCCGACAGCGGTTCACTGAAGCTTTCTTT. This chain links TRBV20-1 with TRBJ1-1; tentative D call: TRBD1 (5 bases). The germline V and J ends were trimmed by 5 bases and 4 bases, with 20 bases remaining between them. Germline lookup yields CDR1 DFQATT and CDR2 SNEGSKA (reference sequence). The CDR3 has 15 amino acids.

A word on this clonotype: One end of the junction is discordant with germline, which a read error may explain. The chain carries TRBV4-2 and TRBJ2-3; the D gene is possibly TRBD2 (5 bases). The CDR3 spans 15 residues. The V gene's germline CDR1 is LGHNA and CDR2 YNFKEQ. The CDR3 spells CTSSQDWFRGDTRYF. CDR3 bases: TGTACCAGCAGCCAAGACTGGTTCCGGGGAGATACGCGGTATTTT.